This record covers a single TCR beta chain. Germline assignment: CDR1 MDHEN and CDR2 SYDVKM. This CDR3 is built from 12 residues. Trimming cost V 6 bases and J 5 bases, with 8 bases left between them. The sample is drawn from a study of human T cells and chemical hapten exposure. TCRdb analysed the RACE reads with MiXCR anew, one entry per CDR3 protein. Of under 130,000 distinct CDR3 sequences listed, under 40% were seen once; the top ten hold roughly 2.5%. As for time point: patch test 3, about 24 weeks after DPC sensitization. Treatment denoted: therapeutic diphenylcyclopropenone sensitization with weekly scalp DPC. Unfractionated whole blood served as the source for total RNA extraction.

This TCR derives from a man aged 40-49 years with alopecia areata. Some clones in this sample may be carry-over from other donors' samples. This specimen was whole blood, taken in connection with sensitization to the hapten diphenylcyclopropenone (DPC). This chain joins TRBV28 and TRBJ1-5, with D unresolved. The chain's CDR3 is CASRVEDQPQHF. The CDR3 DNA sequence: TGTGCCAGCAGAGTTGAGGATCAGCCCCAGCATTTT.